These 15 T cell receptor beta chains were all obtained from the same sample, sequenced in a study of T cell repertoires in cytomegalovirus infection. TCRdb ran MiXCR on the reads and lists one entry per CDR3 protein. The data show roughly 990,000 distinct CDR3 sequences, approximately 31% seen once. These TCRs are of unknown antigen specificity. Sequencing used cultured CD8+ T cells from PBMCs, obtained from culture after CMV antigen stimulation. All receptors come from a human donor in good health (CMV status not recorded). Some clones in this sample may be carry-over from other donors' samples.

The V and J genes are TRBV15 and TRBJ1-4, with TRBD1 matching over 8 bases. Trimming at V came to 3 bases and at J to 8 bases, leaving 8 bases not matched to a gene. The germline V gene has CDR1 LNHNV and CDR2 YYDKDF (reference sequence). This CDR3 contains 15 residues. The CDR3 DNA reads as TGTGCCACCAGCAGGGAGGACAGGGCGGGAGAAAAACTGTTTTTT. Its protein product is CATSREDRAGEKLFF.

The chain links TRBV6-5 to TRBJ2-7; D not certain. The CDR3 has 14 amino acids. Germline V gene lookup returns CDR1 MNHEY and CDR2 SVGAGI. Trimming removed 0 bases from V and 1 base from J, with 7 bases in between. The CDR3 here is CASSYSPGSYEQYF. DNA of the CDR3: TGTGCCAGCAGTTACTCTCCGGGTTCCTACGAGCAGTACTTC.

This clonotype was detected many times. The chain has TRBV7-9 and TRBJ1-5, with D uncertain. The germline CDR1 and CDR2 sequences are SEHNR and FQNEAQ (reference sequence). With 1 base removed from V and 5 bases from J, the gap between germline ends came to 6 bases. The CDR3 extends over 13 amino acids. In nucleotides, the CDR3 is TGTGCCAGCAGCTTAGACAGTGATCAGCCCCAGCATTTT. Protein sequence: CASSLDSDQPQHF.

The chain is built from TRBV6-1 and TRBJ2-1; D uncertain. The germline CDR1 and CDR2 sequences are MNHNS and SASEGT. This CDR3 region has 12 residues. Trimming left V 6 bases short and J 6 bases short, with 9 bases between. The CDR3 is CASSALRNEQFF. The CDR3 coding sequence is TGTGCCAGCAGCGCTCTTCGCAATGAGCAGTTCTTC.

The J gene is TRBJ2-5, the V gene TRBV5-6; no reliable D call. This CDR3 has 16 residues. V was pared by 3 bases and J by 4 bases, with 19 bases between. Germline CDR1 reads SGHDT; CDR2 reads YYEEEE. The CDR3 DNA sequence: TGTGCCAGCAGCTCTCCGGGCTCAGAGGCATTAGAGACCCAGTACTTC. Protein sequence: CASSSPGSEALETQYF.

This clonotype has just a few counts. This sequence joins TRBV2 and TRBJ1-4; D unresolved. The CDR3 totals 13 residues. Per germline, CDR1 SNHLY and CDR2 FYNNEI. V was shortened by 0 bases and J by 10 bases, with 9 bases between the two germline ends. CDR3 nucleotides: TGTGCCAGCAGTGAAGCATCGGGAGGAAAACTGTTTTTT. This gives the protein CASSEASGGKLFF.

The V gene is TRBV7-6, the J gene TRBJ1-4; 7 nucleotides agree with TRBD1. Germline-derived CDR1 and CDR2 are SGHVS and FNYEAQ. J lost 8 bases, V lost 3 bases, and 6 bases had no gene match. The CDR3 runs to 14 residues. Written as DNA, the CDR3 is TGTGCCAGCAGCTTTGGAACAGGGGACGAAAAACTGTTTTTT. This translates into CASSFGTGDEKLFF.

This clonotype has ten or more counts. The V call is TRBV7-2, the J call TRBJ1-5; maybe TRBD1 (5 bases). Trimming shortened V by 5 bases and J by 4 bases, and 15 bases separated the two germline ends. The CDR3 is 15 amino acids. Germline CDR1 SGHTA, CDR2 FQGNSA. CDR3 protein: CASSQRQGRNQPQHF. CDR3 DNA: TGTGCCAGCAGCCAGAGGCAGGGCAGAAATCAGCCCCAGCATTTT.

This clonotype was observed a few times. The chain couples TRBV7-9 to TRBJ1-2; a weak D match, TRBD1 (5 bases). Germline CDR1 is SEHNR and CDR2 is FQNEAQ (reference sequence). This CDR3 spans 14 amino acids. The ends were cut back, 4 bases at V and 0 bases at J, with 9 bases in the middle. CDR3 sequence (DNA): TGTGCCAGCAGCTCAGGGAATCCTAACTATGGCTACACCTTC. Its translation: CASSSGNPNYGYTF.

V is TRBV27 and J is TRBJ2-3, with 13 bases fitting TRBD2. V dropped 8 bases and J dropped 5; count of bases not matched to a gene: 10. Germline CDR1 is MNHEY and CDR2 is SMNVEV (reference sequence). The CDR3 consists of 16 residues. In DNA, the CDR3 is TGTGCCAGCCTACAACTAGCGGGGGGGCGATTAGATACGCAGTATTTT. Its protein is CASLQLAGGRLDTQYF.

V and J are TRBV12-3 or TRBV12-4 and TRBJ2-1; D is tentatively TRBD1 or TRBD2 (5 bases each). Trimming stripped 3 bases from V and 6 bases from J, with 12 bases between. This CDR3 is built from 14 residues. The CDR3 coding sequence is TGTGCCAGCAGTTTTGTCGAAGGGACCAATGAGCAGTTCTTC. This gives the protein CASSFVEGTNEQFF.

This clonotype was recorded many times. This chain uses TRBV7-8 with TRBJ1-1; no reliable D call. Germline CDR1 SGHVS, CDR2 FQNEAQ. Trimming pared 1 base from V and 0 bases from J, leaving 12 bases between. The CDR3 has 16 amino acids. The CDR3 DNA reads TGTGCCAGCAGCTTAGGCCCTTCCAGTATGAACACTGAAGCTTTCTTT. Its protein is CASSLGPSSMNTEAFF.

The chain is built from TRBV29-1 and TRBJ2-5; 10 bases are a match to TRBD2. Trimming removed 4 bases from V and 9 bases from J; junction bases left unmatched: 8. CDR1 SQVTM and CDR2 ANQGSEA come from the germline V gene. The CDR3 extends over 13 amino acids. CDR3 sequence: CSVGTSGSWAQYF. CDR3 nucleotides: TGCAGCGTTGGGACTAGCGGTTCGTGGGCCCAGTACTTC. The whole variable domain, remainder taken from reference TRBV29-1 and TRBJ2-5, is SAVISQKPSRDICQRGTSLTIQCQVDSQVTMMFWYRQQPGQSLTLIATANQGSEATYESGFVIDKFPISRPNLTFSTLTVSNMSPEDSSIYLCSVGTSGSWAQYFGPGTRLLVL.

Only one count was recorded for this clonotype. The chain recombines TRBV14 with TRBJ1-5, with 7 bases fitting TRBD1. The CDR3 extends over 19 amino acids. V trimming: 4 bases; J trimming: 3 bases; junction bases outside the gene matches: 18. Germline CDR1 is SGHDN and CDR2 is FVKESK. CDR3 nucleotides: TGTGCCAGCAGCCTACAACTTCTCCGGGACAGAAGGAACAATCAGCCCCAGCATTTT. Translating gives CASSLQLLRDRRNNQPQHF. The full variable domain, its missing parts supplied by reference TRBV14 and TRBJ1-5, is EAGVTQFPSHSVIEKGQTVTLRCDPISGHDNLYWYRRVMGKEIKFLLHFVKESKQDESGMPNNRFLAERTGGTYSTLKVQPAELEDSGVYFCASSLQLLRDRRNNQPQHFGDGTRLSIL.

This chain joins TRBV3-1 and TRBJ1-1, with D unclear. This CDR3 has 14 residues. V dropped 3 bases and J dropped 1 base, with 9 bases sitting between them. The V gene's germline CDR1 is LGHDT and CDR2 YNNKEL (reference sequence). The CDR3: CASSHPERNTEAFF. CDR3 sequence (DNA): TGTGCCAGCAGCCACCCCGAGAGGAACACTGAAGCTTTCTTT.